These 31 T cell receptor beta chains share one sample of origin, sequenced in a study of OX40 agonist ivuxolimab in advanced cancers. The library was made by the immunoSEQ multiplex PCR assay. The table was pulled from immuneACCESS by TCRdb, which kept in-frame rearrangements only. Such tables lose some clones; where checked, under half of the loss comes from unresolved V genes, and the rest has no known cause. Recorded for this sample are about 45,000 clones; around 93% of them occurred a single time. Around 31% of the sample lies in the top ten. Sequencing was performed on CD4+ or CD8+ T cells sorted from blood, taken in a trial of the OX40 agonist ivuxolimab. These receptors were obtained from an adult with an advanced solid tumor such as melanoma, head and neck, liver or kidney cancer.

J is TRBJ1-1 and V is TRBV6-5; no clear D. CDR1 is MNHEY, CDR2 SVGAGI, per germline. This CDR3 is 12 amino acids long. V lost 5 bases, J lost 3 bases, and 7 bases lay in between. The CDR3 region is CASSHQYTEAFF. The CDR3 region has the DNA TGTGCCAGCAGTCACCAGTACACTGAAGCTTTCTTT.

The chain uses TRBV27 and TRBJ2-1; perhaps TRBD1 as D (5 bases). V lost 8 bases and J 3 bases, leaving 14 bases between the germline ends. The CDR3 is 14 amino acids. CDR1 is MNHEY, CDR2 SMNVEV, per germline (reference sequence). In DNA, the CDR3 is TGTGCCAGCGGTGTGGACACTAACTACAATGAGCAGTTCTTC. Translation: CASGVDTNYNEQFF.

This clone was picked up many times. The chain combines TRBV5-4 with TRBJ2-7; 9 nucleotides match TRBD2. With 0 bases clipped from V and 7 bases from J, the junction kept 2 bases outside the gene matches. The CDR3 loop spans 13 amino acids. The V gene's germline CDR1 is SGHNT and CDR2 YYREEE (reference sequence). CDR3 DNA sequence: TGTGCCAGCAGCTTGGTGCTAGCGGGAGAGCAGTACTTC. Amino acid sequence: CASSLVLAGEQYF. Based on the CDR3 plus reference TRBV5-4 and TRBJ2-7, the full variable domain is ETGVTQSPTHLIKTRGQQVTLRCSSQSGHNTVSWYQQALGQGPQFIFQYYREEENGRGNFPPRFSGLQFPNYSSELNVNALELDDSALYLCASSLVLAGEQYFGPGTRLTVT.

The count of this clone is one. The genes are TRBV19 and TRBJ2-1; 9 bases fit TRBD2. This CDR3 is built from 15 residues. Trimming cost V 6 bases and J 3 bases; bases outside gene matches: 6. In germline, CDR1 is LNHDA, CDR2 SQIVND (reference sequence). The CDR3 sequence: CASRPGLASYNEQFF. CDR3 DNA sequence: TGTGCCAGTAGGCCGGGACTAGCAAGCTACAATGAGCAGTTCTTC.

This chain connects TRBV28 to TRBJ2-3; D gene ambiguous. V dropped 5 bases and J dropped 11 bases, with 14 bases sitting between them. The germline V gene has CDR1 MDHEN and CDR2 SYDVKM. This CDR3 has 12 amino acids. CDR3 DNA sequence: TGTGCCAGCAGTACACCACCAGGAGAGCAGTATTTT. This gives the protein CASSTPPGEQYF.

V usage is TRBV27 and J usage is TRBJ2-7, with 8 positions matching TRBD1. V lost 5 bases and J lost 3; bases outside the gene matches: 3. The CDR3 totals 13 residues. CDR1 and CDR2 from the germline V gene are MNHEY and SMNVEV (reference sequence). CDR3 residues: CASSMGQDYEQYF. In DNA, the CDR3 is TGTGCCAGCAGTATGGGACAGGACTACGAGCAGTACTTC.

This chain links TRBV11-2 with TRBJ2-2, with 16 bases fitting TRBD2. Germline CDR1 SGHAT, CDR2 FQNNGV. The trim removed 8 bases at V and 8 bases at J, leaving 11 bases unmatched. The CDR3 contains 17 residues. CDR3 DNA sequence: TGTGCCAGCGCCCTTCAGGGGACTAGCGGGAGGGTGGGGGAGCTGTTTTTT. As protein: CASALQGTSGRVGELFF.

This chain connects TRBV6-5 to TRBJ1-5; 8 nucleotides agree with TRBD1. The CDR3 runs to 15 residues. The germline V gene has CDR1 MNHEY and CDR2 SVGAGI. V dropped 4 bases and J dropped 3; count of bases not matched to a gene: 5. CDR3 in amino acids: CASSSTGGYNQPQHF. The CDR3 region has the DNA TGTGCCAGCAGTTCCACAGGGGGATACAATCAGCCCCAGCATTTT.

The chain joins TRBV7-8 to TRBJ2-7; D not resolved. Germline V gene sequence: CDR1 SGHVS, CDR2 FQNEAQ. CDR3 size: 12 residues. Trimming cost V 6 bases and J 0 bases, with 6 bases left between them. CDR3 DNA sequence: TGTGCCAGCAGTGGGTCCTCCTACGAGCAGTACTTC. It translates to CASSGSSYEQYF.

The J gene is TRBJ2-1, the V gene TRBV6-6; perhaps TRBD2 as D (6 bases). This CDR3 has 11 residues. V was shortened by 7 bases and J by 10 bases, with 11 bases between the two germline ends. From germline, CDR1 is MNHNY and CDR2 SVGAGI (reference sequence). The CDR3, as DNA: TGTGCCAGCACCCACGGAGGGGAGCAGTTCTTC. Encoded protein: CASTHGGEQFF.

The CDR3 region has the DNA TGTGCCAGCAGAGGCACTCCTGGGGCCAACGTCCTGACTTTC. Translated, it gives CASRGTPGANVLTF. This chain uses TRBV2 with TRBJ2-6; D is unclear. Germline CDR1 SNHLY, CDR2 FYNNEI. V lost 6 bases and J lost 2, with 8 bases in between. CDR3 length: 14 amino acids.

This clone was observed once. The J gene is TRBJ2-1, the V gene TRBV19, with 7 bases aligning to TRBD2. Germline CDR1 LNHDA, CDR2 SQIVND (reference sequence). The CDR3 extends over 14 amino acids. V was pared by 5 bases and J by 6 bases, with 7 bases of the junction left unmatched. Here the CDR3 reads CASSGDSGGNEQFF. DNA for the CDR3: TGTGCCAGTAGTGGGGACTCGGGGGGCAATGAGCAGTTCTTC.

This rearrangement joins TRBV5-4 to TRBJ1-2; D gene unclear. The V gene's germline CDR1 is SGHNT and CDR2 YYREEE (reference sequence). This CDR3 has 13 residues. Trimming pared 4 bases from V and 10 bases from J, leaving 17 bases between. The CDR3 loop is CASSPSLTIHYTF. The CDR3 DNA follows: TGTGCCAGCAGCCCTTCGTTAACAATTCACTACACCTTC.

V and J are TRBV27 and TRBJ2-3, with a weak D call TRBD2 (6 bases). The CDR3 contains 12 residues. The V gene's germline CDR1 is MNHEY and CDR2 SMNVEV (reference sequence). V gave up 7 bases and J gave up 3 bases, with 8 bases separating them. The CDR3 here is CASTRGTDTQYF. DNA for the CDR3: TGTGCCAGCACCCGGGGGACAGATACGCAGTATTTT.

The genes are TRBV11-2 and TRBJ1-1; 7 bases fit TRBD1. The CDR3 length is 15 residues. V was clipped by 8 bases and J by 0 bases; unmatched bases: 9. Germline CDR1 and CDR2: SGHAT and FQNNGV. The CDR3 reads CASEQGTLLNTEAFF. The CDR3 region has the DNA TGTGCCAGCGAACAGGGGACTCTCCTGAACACTGAAGCTTTCTTT.

V gene TRBV30 combines with J gene TRBJ1-1, with a weak D call TRBD1 (5 bases). With 0 bases removed from V and 1 base from J, the gap between germline ends came to 9 bases. The CDR3 covers 14 residues. Germline CDR1 GTSNPN, CDR2 SVGIG (reference sequence). CDR3 protein: CAWSVLGGNTEAFF. For the CDR3, the DNA is TGTGCCTGGAGTGTATTGGGGGGGAACACTGAAGCTTTCTTT. Full variable domain (outside the CDR3, taken from reference TRBV30 and TRBJ1-1): SQTIHQWPATLVQPVGSPLSLECTVEGTSNPNLYWYRQAAGRGLQLLFYSVGIGQISSEVPQNLSASRPQDRQFILSSKKLLLSDSGFYLCAWSVLGGNTEAFFGQGTRLTVV.

This chain connects TRBV19 to TRBJ2-7, with 10 bases that match TRBD1. Germline CDR1 reads LNHDA; CDR2 reads SQIVND (reference sequence). The CDR3 covers 16 residues. Trimming removed 1 base from V and 2 bases from J; junction bases left unmatched: 5. The CDR3 nucleotides are TGTGCCAGTAGTATAGGGGACAGGGGTCCGGCCTACGAGCAGTACTTC. Translated: CASSIGDRGPAYEQYF.

The rearrangement joins TRBV13 to TRBJ1-1; D ambiguous. V lost 4 bases to trimming and J lost 4 bases, with 4 bases between them. Per the germline V gene, CDR1 is PRHDT and CDR2 is FYEKMQ (reference sequence). The CDR3 length is 11 residues. The CDR3 region has the DNA TGTGCCAGCAGCTCCATCACTGAAGCTTTCTTT. Its protein is CASSSITEAFF.

This clone was recorded once. The chain combines TRBV6-5 with TRBJ2-5; TRBD2 matches at 7 bases. This CDR3 has 14 amino acids. CDR1 and CDR2 (germline): MNHEY, SVGAGI. Germline trimming cut 0 bases from V and 4 bases from J; bases unmatched to any gene: 2. In nucleotides, the CDR3 is TGTGCCAGCAGTTACTCGGGAGGGCGAGAGACCCAGTACTTC. It encodes CASSYSGGRETQYF.

This chain joins TRBV7-2 and TRBJ2-3; 12 nucleotides match TRBD2. Germline CDR1 SGHTA, CDR2 FQGNSA. Germline trimming cut 6 bases from V and 4 bases from J; bases unmatched to any gene: 8. This CDR3 has 16 residues. In DNA form, the CDR3 reads TGTGCCAGCAGATTGACTAGCGGGAGCCTGGCAGATACGCAGTATTTT. Translated: CASRLTSGSLADTQYF. Complete variable domain (other parts from reference TRBV7-2 and TRBJ2-3): GAGVSQSPSNKVTEKGKDVELRCDPISGHTALYWYRQSLGQGLEFLIYFQGNSAPDKSGLPSDRFSAERTGGSVSTLTIQRTQQEDSAVYLCASRLTSGSLADTQYFGPGTRLTVL.

This clone was seen a single time. The V and J genes are TRBV7-9 and TRBJ2-5; 9 nucleotides match TRBD1. V lost 0 bases to trimming and J lost 4 bases; unmatched junction nucleotides: 0. This CDR3 has 14 amino acids. Germline-derived CDR1 and CDR2 are SEHNR and FQNEAQ (reference sequence). DNA for the CDR3: TGTGCCAGCAGCTTAGCGGGACAGGGAGAGACCCAGTACTTC. Residues: CASSLAGQGETQYF.

This clone was picked up one time. The J gene is TRBJ2-3, the V gene TRBV27; the D is unclear. Trimming removed 5 bases at V and 0 bases at J, with 24 bases between. Germline assignment: CDR1 MNHEY and CDR2 SMNVEV (reference sequence). There are 19 residues in the CDR3. CDR3 protein: CASSLLRDPPVRSTDTQYF. The CDR3 coding sequence is TGTGCCAGCAGTCTCCTCCGAGACCCACCCGTACGAAGCACAGATACGCAGTATTTT.

The chain links TRBV28 to TRBJ2-1; D remains ambiguous. This CDR3 comprises 14 residues. V shed 3 bases and J shed 2 bases, with 8 bases lying between them. Germline CDR1 is MDHEN and CDR2 is SYDVKM. In DNA form, the CDR3 reads TGTGCCAGCAGTTTCCGCGGTCCCTACAATGAGCAGTTCTTC. Its protein is CASSFRGPYNEQFF.

The rearrangement uses TRBV4-2 and TRBJ2-3; perhaps TRBD2 as D (6 bases). From germline, CDR1 is LGHNA and CDR2 YNFKEQ. This CDR3 has 15 amino acids. Between the trimmed V and J ends, which lost 4 bases and 3 bases, there was a span of 14 bases. The CDR3 is CASSPMTGETDTQYF. In DNA, the CDR3 is TGTGCCAGCAGCCCTATGACGGGAGAAACAGATACGCAGTATTTT.

Concerning this clone itself: At one boundary the junction diverges from the germline segment, which might be a read error. The genes are TRBV27 and TRBJ1-4; tentatively, D is TRBD1 (6 bases). The CDR3 is made up of 11 amino acids. Per the germline V gene, CDR1 is MNHEY and CDR2 is SMNVEV (reference sequence). The chain's CDR3 is CRGPPNEKLFF. In DNA, the CDR3 is TGCAGGGGACCTCCTAATGAAAAACTGTTTTTT. Drawing the rest from reference TRBV27 and TRBJ1-4, the complete variable domain is EAQVTQNPRYLITVTGKKLTVTCSQNMNHEYMSWYRQDPGLGLRQIYYSMNVEVTDKGDVPEGYKVSRKEKRNFPLILESPSPNQTSLYFCRGPPNEKLFFGSGTQLSVL.

V is TRBV9 and J is TRBJ2-1; D is possibly TRBD2 (7 bases). V lost 0 bases to trimming and J lost 0 bases, with 25 bases between them. Per germline, CDR1 SGDLS and CDR2 YYNGEE. CDR3 length: 21 amino acids. DNA of the CDR3: TGTGCCAGCAGCGTAGCTACGGGGGCTAGCGGCAACCCGGACTCCTACAATGAGCAGTTCTTC. Its protein is CASSVATGASGNPDSYNEQFF.

The chain recombines TRBV4-1 with TRBJ1-5; D remains ambiguous. This CDR3 spans 13 amino acids. Trimming removed 3 bases from V and 4 bases from J, with 7 bases in between. Looked up from germline, CDR1 is MGHRA and CDR2 is YSYEKL. The CDR3 loop reads CASSQTGNQPQHF. CDR3 nucleotide sequence: TGCGCCAGCAGCCAGACTGGGAATCAGCCCCAGCATTTT.

The rearrangement joins TRBV5-1 to TRBJ1-2, with 8 bases lining up with TRBD1. V was pared by 4 bases and J by 5 bases, with 4 bases of the junction left unmatched. The CDR3 runs 13 residues. Germline V gene sequence: CDR1 SGHRS, CDR2 YFSETQ. The CDR3 nucleotides are TGCGCCAGCAGCGCAGGGGGCGAGTATGGCTACACCTTC. Translated: CASSAGGEYGYTF.

The CDR3 sequence is CARSASGEDGYTF. The CDR3 DNA reads as TGTGCCAGAAGCGCCTCAGGGGAGGACGGCTACACCTTC. The chain employs TRBV5-3 and TRBJ1-2, with a tentative D call TRBD1 (6 bases). TRBV5-3 belongs to the ORF category, with a function that is uncertain. The CDR3 is 13 amino acids. Trimming stripped 4 bases from V and 8 bases from J, with 15 bases between.

The chain links TRBV13 to TRBJ2-7; a weak D match, TRBD1 (6 bases). This CDR3 has 14 amino acids. With 6 bases removed from V and 2 bases from J, the gap between germline ends came to 14 bases. Germline CDR1 and CDR2: PRHDT and FYEKMQ (reference sequence). The CDR3 DNA is TGTGCCAGCAGTTACTCCGGACAGCCCTACGAGCAGTACTTC. Translation gives CASSYSGQPYEQYF.

This clone was seen only a few times. The chain carries TRBV5-1 and TRBJ2-7, with TRBD1 matching over 7 bases. Germline V lookup: CDR1 SGHRS, CDR2 YFSETQ. There are 15 residues in the CDR3. V was clipped by 4 bases and J by 4 bases; unmatched bases: 11. The CDR3 bases are TGCGCCAGCAGCCTTACCGGGACAGCGAGTTACGAGCAGTACTTC. This encodes CASSLTGTASYEQYF.